The present T cell receptor beta chain was sequenced within a study of T-cell memory formation after mild COVID-19. Germline CDR1 reads SGHTA; CDR2 reads FQGNSA. Trimming cost V 5 bases and J 0 bases; bases outside gene matches: 6. CDR3 length: 17 amino acids. TCRdb analysed the 5' RACE reads with MiXCR anew, one entry per CDR3 protein. This sample has fewer than 400,000 distinct CDR3 sequences, with 15% to 20% found just once. This clonotype was seen ten or more times. This clonotype was obtained from a man younger than 35 who had mild COVID-19 (a few samples of this study predate the infection). Cell type and time point are not known. The chain employs TRBV7-2 and TRBJ2-1, with 11 bases identical to TRBD2. Sequencing input: PBMCs or a T cell subset sorted from them (not recorded which). CDR3 nucleotide sequence: TGTGCCAGCAGCGGCAGACTAGCGGGACCCTCCTACAATGAGCAGTTCTTC. Amino acid sequence: CASSGRLAGPSYNEQFF.